This T cell receptor beta chain was captured in a study of OX40 agonist ivuxolimab in advanced cancers. Looking at the study overall: Allowance was made for prior anti-PD-1, anti-PD-L1 or anti-CTLA-4 therapy, and about 44% had some.

Findings and caveats of the study: More expanded clones were found, on average, in CD8+ than in CD4+ T cells. The study observed clonal expansion of CD4+ and CD8+ blood T cells by week 6 at 0.1 to 3.0 mg/kg. Several nonresponders also turned out to have low normalized T-cell clonal expansion.

This CDR3 is built from 14 residues. Germline V gene data show CDR1 as SGHAT and CDR2 as FQNNGV. Trimming cost V 5 bases and J 0 bases, with 9 bases left between them. On this clone itself: Its matching antigen is unknown.

The data were produced by immunoSEQ multiplex PCR, yet TCRdb's version contains in-frame clones alone and is incomplete. The data hold 50,000 to 60,000 clones, with about 85% observed a single time. The specimen was CD4+ or CD8+ T cells sorted from blood, collected in a trial of the OX40 agonist ivuxolimab. The source is an adult with an advanced solid tumor such as melanoma, head and neck, liver or kidney cancer. J is TRBJ2-3 and V is TRBV11-2; D not certain. DNA of the CDR3: TGTGCCAGCAGCCTTCCTGGAAGCACAGATACGCAGTATTTT. Amino acid sequence: CASSLPGSTDTQYF.